Listed below are T cell receptor beta chains from one sample, sequenced in a study of blood T cells in healthy people across ages. TCRdb re-derived calls from the 5' RACE reads in MiXCR, one entry per CDR3 protein. This table holds approximately 880,000 distinct CDR3 sequences, around 49% found once. The sequenced sample was blood. Every receptor here comes from a man under 40 in good health. The conserved cysteine and the conserved F or W are not part of the CDR3 here.

TRBV7-2	TRBJ2-4	ASSVEGRGSIQY
TRBV7-8	TRBJ2-1	ASSLSGGGDKF
TRBV7-8	TRBJ2-1	ASSFLQGDEQF
TRBV9	TRBJ2-3	ASSVGGGAADTQY
TRBV29-1	TRBJ2-3	SVPGLAGGSASTDTQY
TRBV27	TRBJ1-5	ATSGVQGNQPQH
TRBV20-1	TRBJ2-7	SATEPVMFPYEQY
TRBV4-1	TRBJ1-4	ASSQLLRDEKLF
TRBV10-2	TRBJ1-5	ASSDRTGPNQPQH
TRBV14	TRBJ2-1	ASSALGTGPYNEQF
TRBV5-1	TRBJ1-5	ASSPQGRNQPQH
TRBV20-1	TRBJ1-4	SARPTPNEKLF
TRBV5-1	TRBJ2-1	ASSFTGLAGGSDEQF
TRBV12-3/TRBV12-4	TRBJ2-1	ANSLAGPYNEQF
TRBV7-2	TRBJ1-2	ASSLAVAANYGYT
TRBV6-4	TRBJ2-2	ASKTPRELF
TRBV12-3/TRBV12-4	TRBJ1-2	ASSDQGKSVTYT
TRBV7-2	TRBJ2-3	ASTTGTDTQY
TRBV10-3	TRBJ2-1	AISRDAYNEQF
TRBV20-1	TRBJ2-3	SASIWSEVSDTQY
TRBV20-1	TRBJ2-7	SPGGYEQY
TRBV4-2	TRBJ1-2	ASSQATGPHGDGYT
TRBV20-1	TRBJ2-2	SASKKLADTGELF